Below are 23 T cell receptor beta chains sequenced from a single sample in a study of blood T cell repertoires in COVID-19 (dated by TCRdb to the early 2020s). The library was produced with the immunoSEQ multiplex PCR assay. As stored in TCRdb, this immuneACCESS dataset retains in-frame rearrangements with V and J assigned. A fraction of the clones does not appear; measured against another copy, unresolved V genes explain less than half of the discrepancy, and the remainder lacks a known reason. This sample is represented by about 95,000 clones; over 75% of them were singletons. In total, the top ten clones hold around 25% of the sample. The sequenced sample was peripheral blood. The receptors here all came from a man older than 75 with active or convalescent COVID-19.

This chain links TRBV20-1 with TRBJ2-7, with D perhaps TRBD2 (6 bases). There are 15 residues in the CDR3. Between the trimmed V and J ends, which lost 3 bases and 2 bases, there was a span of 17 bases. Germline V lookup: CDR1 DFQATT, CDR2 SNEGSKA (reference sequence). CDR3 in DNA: TGCAGTGCTAGTAGGGAGGCAGGAGTAACCTACGAGCAGTACTTC. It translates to CSASREAGVTYEQYF.

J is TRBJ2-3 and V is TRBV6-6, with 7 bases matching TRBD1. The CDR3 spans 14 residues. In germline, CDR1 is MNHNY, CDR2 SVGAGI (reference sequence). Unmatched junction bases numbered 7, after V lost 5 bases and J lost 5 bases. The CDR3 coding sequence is TGTGCCAGCAGTAAAGGGGGCGTCGGAGATACGCAGTATTTT. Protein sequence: CASSKGGVGDTQYF.

In DNA form, the CDR3 reads TGTGCCAGCAGCCCCATTTTGGGGCTTGAAAAACTGTTTTTT. Amino acid sequence: CASSPILGLEKLFF. The chain is built from TRBV28 and TRBJ1-4; D perhaps matches TRBD1 (5 bases). This CDR3 spans 14 amino acids. Deletions cut 6 bases from V and 7 bases from J, with 15 bases between. Germline V gene data show CDR1 as MDHEN and CDR2 as SYDVKM.

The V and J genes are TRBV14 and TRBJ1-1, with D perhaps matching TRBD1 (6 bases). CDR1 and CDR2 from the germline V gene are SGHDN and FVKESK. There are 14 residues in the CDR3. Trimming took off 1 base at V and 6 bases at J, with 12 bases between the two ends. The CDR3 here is CASSQVGGNSEAFF. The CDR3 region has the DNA TGTGCCAGCAGCCAAGTAGGGGGAAACTCTGAAGCTTTCTTT.

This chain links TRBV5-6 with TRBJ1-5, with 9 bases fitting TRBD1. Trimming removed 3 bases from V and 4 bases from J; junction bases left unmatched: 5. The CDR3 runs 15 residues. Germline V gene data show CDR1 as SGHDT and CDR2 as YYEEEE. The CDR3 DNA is TGTGCCAGCAGCTCAGGACAGGGGAGAAATCAGCCCCAGCATTTT. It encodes CASSSGQGRNQPQHF.

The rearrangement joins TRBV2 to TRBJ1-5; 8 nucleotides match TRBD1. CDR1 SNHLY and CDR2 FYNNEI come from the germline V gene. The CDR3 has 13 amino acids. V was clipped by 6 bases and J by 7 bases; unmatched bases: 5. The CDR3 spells CASSGQGLQPQHF. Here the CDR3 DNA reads TGTGCCAGCAGCGGACAGGGACTACAGCCCCAGCATTTT.

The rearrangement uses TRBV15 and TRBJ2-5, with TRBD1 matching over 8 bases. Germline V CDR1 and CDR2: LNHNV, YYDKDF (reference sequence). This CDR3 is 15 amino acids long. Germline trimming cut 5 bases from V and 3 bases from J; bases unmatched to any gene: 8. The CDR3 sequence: CATSPTGGWEETQYF. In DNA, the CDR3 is TGTGCCACCAGCCCCACAGGGGGTTGGGAAGAGACCCAGTACTTC.

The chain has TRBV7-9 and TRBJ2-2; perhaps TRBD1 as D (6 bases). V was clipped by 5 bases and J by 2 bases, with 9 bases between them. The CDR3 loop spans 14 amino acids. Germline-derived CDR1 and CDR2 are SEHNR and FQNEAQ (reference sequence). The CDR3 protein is CASSGDTNTGELFF. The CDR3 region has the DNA TGTGCCAGCAGCGGGGACACAAACACCGGGGAGCTGTTTTTT.

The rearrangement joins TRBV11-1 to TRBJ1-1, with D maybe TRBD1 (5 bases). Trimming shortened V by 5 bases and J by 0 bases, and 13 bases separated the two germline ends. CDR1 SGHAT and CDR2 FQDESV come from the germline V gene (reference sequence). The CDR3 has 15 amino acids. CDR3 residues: CASSRLGGLNTEAFF. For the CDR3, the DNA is TGTGCCAGCAGCCGTCTGGGGGGGTTGAACACTGAAGCTTTCTTT.

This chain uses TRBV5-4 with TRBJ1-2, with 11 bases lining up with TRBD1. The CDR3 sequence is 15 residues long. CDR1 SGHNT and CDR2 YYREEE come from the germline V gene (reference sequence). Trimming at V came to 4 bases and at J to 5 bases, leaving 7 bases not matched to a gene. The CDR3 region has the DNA TGTGCCAGCAGCGATCGGACAGGGGGCGGTTATGGCTACACCTTC. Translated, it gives CASSDRTGGGYGYTF.

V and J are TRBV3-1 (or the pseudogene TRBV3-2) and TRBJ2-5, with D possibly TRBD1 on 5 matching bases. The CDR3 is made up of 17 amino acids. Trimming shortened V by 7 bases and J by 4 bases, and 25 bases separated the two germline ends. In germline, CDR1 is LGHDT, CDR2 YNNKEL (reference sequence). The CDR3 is CASTQPRWGSIGETQYF. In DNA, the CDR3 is TGTGCCAGCACCCAGCCGCGGTGGGGCAGTATAGGAGAGACCCAGTACTTC.

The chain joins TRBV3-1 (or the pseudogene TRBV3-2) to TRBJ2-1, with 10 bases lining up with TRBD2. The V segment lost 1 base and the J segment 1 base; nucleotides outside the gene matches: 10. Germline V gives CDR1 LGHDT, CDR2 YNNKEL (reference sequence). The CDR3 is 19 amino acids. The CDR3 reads CASSQGSGGAFGSYNEQFF. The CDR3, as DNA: TGTGCCAGCAGCCAAGGGAGCGGGGGGGCCTTCGGATCCTACAATGAGCAGTTCTTC.

The CDR3 here is CSAREGVEQYF. The DNA of the CDR3 is TGCAGTGCTAGAGAAGGAGTCGAGCAGTACTTC. This chain connects TRBV20-1 to TRBJ2-7, with D unclear. The CDR3 runs to 11 residues. Trimming stripped 0 bases from V and 6 bases from J, with 6 bases between. From germline, CDR1 is DFQATT and CDR2 SNEGSKA (reference sequence).

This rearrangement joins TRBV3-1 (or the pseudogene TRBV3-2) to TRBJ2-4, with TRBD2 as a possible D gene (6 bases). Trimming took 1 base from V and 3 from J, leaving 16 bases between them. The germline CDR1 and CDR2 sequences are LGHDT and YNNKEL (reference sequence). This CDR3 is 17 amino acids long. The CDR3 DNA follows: TGTGCCAGCAGCCAAGGGGTCGGGGGAACCGACAAAAACATTCAGTACTTC. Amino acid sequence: CASSQGVGGTDKNIQYF.

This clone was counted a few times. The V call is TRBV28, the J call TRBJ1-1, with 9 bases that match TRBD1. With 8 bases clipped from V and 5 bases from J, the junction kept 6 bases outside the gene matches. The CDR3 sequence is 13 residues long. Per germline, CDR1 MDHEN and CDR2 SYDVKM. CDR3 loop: CASQDRGGTEAFF. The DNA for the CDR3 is TGTGCCAGCCAAGACAGGGGGGGGACTGAAGCTTTCTTT.

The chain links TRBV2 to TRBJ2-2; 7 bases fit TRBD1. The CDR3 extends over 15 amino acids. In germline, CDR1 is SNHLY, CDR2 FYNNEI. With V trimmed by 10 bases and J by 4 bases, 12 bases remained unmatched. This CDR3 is CATASRGYSTGELFF. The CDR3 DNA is TGTGCCACCGCGTCCAGGGGGTATAGCACCGGGGAGCTGTTTTTT.

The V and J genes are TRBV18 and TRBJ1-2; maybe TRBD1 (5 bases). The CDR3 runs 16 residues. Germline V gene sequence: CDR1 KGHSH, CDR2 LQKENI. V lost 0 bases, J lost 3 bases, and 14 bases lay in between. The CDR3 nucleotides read TGTGCCAGCTCACCACCCGTTATCAGGGAAGACTATGGCTACACCTTC. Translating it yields CASSPPVIREDYGYTF.

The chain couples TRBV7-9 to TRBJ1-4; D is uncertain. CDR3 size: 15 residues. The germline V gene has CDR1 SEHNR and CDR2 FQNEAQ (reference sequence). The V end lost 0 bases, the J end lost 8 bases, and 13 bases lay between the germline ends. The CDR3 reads CASSLAPSLGEKLFF. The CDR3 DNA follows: TGTGCCAGCAGCTTAGCTCCCTCTCTCGGGGAAAAACTGTTTTTT.

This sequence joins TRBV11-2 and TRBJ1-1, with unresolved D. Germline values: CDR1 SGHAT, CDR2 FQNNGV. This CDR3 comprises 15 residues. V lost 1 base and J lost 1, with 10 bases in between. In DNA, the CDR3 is TGTGCCAGCAGCTTAGTGCCAGCGGGGAACACTGAAGCTTTCTTT. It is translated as CASSLVPAGNTEAFF.

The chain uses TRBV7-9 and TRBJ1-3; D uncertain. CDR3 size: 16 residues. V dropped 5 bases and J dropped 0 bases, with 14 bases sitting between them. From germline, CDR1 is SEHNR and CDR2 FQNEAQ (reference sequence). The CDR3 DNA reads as TGTGCCAGCAGCCCAAGGCGGGCCTCCTCTGGAAACACCATATATTTT. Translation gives CASSPRRASSGNTIYF. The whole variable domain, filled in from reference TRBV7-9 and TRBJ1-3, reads DTGVSQNPRHKITKRGQNVTFRCDPISEHNRLYWYRQTLGQGPEFLTYFQNEAQLEKSRLLSDRFSAERPKGSFSTLEIQRTEQGDSAMYLCASSPRRASSGNTIYFGEGSWLTVV.

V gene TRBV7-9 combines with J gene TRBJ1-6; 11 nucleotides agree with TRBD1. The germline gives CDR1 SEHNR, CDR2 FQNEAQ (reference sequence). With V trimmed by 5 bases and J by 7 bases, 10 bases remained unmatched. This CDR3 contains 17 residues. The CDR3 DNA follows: TGTGCCAGCAGCCCCTCTACCGGGACAGGGGGGAATTCACCCCTCCACTTT. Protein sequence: CASSPSTGTGGNSPLHF.

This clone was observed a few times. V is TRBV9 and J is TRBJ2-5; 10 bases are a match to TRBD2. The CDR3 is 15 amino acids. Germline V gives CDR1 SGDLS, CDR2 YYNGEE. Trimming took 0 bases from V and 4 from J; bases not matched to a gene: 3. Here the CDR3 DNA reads TGTGCCAGCAGCGTAGGAGCGGGGGGGCTAGAGACCCAGTACTTC. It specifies CASSVGAGGLETQYF.

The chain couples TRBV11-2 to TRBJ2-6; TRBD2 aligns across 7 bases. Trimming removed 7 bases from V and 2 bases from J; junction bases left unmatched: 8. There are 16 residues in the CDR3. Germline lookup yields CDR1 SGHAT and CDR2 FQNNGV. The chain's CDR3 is CASIAGAGAGANVLTF. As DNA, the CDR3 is TGTGCCAGCATCGCCGGGGCGGGAGCTGGGGCCAACGTCCTGACTTTC.